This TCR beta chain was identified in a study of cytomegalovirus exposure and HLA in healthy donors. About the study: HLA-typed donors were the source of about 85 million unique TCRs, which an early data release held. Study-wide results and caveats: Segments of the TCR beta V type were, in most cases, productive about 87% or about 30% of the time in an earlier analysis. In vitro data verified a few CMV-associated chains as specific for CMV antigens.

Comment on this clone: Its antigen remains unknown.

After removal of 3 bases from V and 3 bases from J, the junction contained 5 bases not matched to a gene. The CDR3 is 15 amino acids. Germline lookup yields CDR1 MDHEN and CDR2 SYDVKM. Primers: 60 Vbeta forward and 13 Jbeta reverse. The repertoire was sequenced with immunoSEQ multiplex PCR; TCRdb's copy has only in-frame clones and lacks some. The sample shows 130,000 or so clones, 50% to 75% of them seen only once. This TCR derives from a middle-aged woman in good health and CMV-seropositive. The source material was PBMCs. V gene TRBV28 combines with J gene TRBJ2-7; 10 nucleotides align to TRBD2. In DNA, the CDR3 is TGTGCCAGCAGTTTCGTGGCTAGCGGGAGCTACGAGCAGTACTTC. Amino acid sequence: CASSFVASGSYEQYF. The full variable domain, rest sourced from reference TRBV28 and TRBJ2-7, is DVKVTQSSRYLVKRTGEKVFLECVQDMDHENMFWYRQDPGLGLRLIYFSYDVKMKEKGDIPEGYSVSREKKERFSLILESASTNQTSMYLCASSFVASGSYEQYFGPGTRLTVT.